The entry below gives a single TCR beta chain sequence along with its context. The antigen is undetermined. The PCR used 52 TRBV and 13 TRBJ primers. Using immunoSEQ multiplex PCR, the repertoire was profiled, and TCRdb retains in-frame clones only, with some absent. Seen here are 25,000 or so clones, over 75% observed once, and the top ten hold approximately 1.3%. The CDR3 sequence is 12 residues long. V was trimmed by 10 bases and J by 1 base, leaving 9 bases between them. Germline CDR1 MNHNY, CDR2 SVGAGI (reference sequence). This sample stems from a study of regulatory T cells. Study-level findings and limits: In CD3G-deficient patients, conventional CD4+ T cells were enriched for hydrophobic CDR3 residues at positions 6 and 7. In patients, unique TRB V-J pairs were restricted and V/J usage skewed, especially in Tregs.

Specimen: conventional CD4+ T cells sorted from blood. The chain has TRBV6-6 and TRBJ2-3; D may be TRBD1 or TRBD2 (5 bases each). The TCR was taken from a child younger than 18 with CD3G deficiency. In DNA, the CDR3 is TGTGCCACCCGGGGCGGCACAGATACGCAGTATTTT. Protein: CATRGGTDTQYF.